This T cell receptor (beta chain) derives from a study of identical twins. Each cDNA held unique molecular identifiers, and template switching gave it a universal primer site. A single record per CDR3 protein comes from TCRdb applying MiXCR to the 5' RACE reads. The sample has roughly 630,000 distinct CDR3 sequences, about 7.6% seen once. This clonotype was observed at least ten times. This CDR3 comprises 15 residues. Trimming cost V 4 bases and J 0 bases; bases outside gene matches: 5. Germline assignment: CDR1 LNHNV and CDR2 YYDKDF (reference sequence). This sample also appeared in a second study, on yellow fever vaccine responses in identical twins.

V usage is TRBV15 and J usage is TRBJ1-1, with TRBD1 matching over 7 bases. Specimen: PBMCs. The TCR was taken from a woman aged 18-29 years in good health. In DNA, the CDR3 is TGTGCCACCAGCAAGACGGACAGGATGAACACTGAAGCTTTCTTT. The encoded protein is CATSKTDRMNTEAFF.